These T cell receptor beta chains were read from a single sample in a study of lymphopenia after photon versus proton radiotherapy. Profiled with immunoSEQ multiplex PCR; TCRdb holds only in-frame clones, not every one. This table holds 25,000 to 30,000 clones, about 91% found once. The sequenced sample was peripheral blood, obtained from a patient treated with proton-based radiotherapy. Source of these receptors: a woman in her sixties with cholangiocarcinoma. Some clones in this sample may be carry-over from other donors' samples. CDR3s include the opening cysteine and the closing phenylalanine or tryptophan. The D gene is left open where the match is weak. Size tells how often a clone was seen (once, few, many) or the class of an expanded clone, and some rows leave it out.

TRBJ1-3 | NA | TRBV15 | NA | TGTGCCACCAGCAGATACCAAGGCTCTGGAAACACCATATATTTT | CATSRYQGSGNTIYF
TRBJ1-1 | medium-sized | TRBV7-3 | NA | TGTGCCAGCAGCTTACATCAGGGGAGTACTGAAGCTTTCTTT | CASSLHQGSTEAFF
TRBJ1-2 | NA | TRBV18 | TRBD1 | TGTGCCAGCTCACTCCTTCCCCCCGACAGGGGAGGAGGGGGCTACACCTTC | CASSLLPPDRGGGGYTF
TRBJ1-4 | once | TRBV5-1 | NA | TGCGCCAGCAAGCGAGGAACTAATGAAAAACTGTTTTTT | CASKRGTNEKLFF
TRBJ2-5 | NA | TRBV19 | NA | TGTGCCAGTAGGGGGAGCTTCAAGCAGGAGACCCAGTACTTC | CASRGSFKQETQYF
TRBJ2-4 | NA | TRBV6-6 | NA | TGTGCCAGCAGTTACGGGGGGGCCAAAAACATTCAGTACTTC | CASSYGGAKNIQYF
TRBJ2-5 | NA | TRBV5-6 | NA | TGTGCCAGCAGCTTTACAGGGTTAGGGGGAAGGGAGACCCAGTACTTC | CASSFTGLGGRETQYF
TRBJ2-3 | once | TRBV6-5 | NA | TGTGCCAGCAGTTACTCTGTACGGGGAACGCAGTATTTT | CASSYSVRGTQYF
TRBJ2-1 | NA | TRBV5-4 | TRBD2 | TGTGCCAGCAGCTTGGCCCTAGCGGGCAAGGATGAGCAGTTCTTC | CASSLALAGKDEQFF
TRBJ1-2 | NA | TRBV11-1 | TRBD1 | TGTGCCAGCAGCTTGACAGGGCGGACCTATGGCTACACCTTC | CASSLTGRTYGYTF
TRBJ2-7 | NA | TRBV30 | NA | TGTGCCTGGAGTGGAGCACCCTACGAGCAGTACTTC | CAWSGAPYEQYF
TRBJ1-4 | NA | TRBV18 | TRBD1 | TGTGCCAGCTCACCCCAAGGGGGCAGTAATGAAAAACTGTTTTTT | CASSPQGGSNEKLFF
TRBJ1-2 | NA | TRBV30 | NA | TGTGCCTGGAGTGTATTGGACCCAGCTAACTATGGCTACACCTTC | CAWSVLDPANYGYTF
TRBJ1-2 | NA | TRBV11-2 | NA | TGTGCCAGCAGCTCCACCGTTTCCGCGGTGGGCTACACCTTC | CASSSTVSAVGYTF
TRBJ2-2 | NA | TRBV15 | NA | TGTGCCACCAGCCGACAGAGGAACACCGGGGAGCTGTTTTTT | CATSRQRNTGELFF
TRBJ1-2 | NA | TRBV27 | NA | TGTGCCAGCAGTTTAAAGCGGGGGGATGGCTACACCTTC | CASSLKRGDGYTF
TRBJ2-5 | NA | TRBV27 | TRBD1 | TGTGCCAGCAGTAACCTCCTGACAGGGGAAGAGACCCAGTACTTC | CASSNLLTGEETQYF
TRBJ2-2 | NA | TRBV7-7 | NA | TGTGCCAGCAGCCCCGACGGGACCGGGGAGCTGTTTTTT | CASSPDGTGELFF
TRBJ1-5 | NA | TRBV7-9 | NA | TGTGCCAGCAGCCCCAATCAGCCCCAGCATTTT | CASSPNQPQHF
TRBJ2-5 | NA | TRBV27 | NA | TGTGCCAGCAGGGCCAGGGCTTACCAAGAGACCCAGTACTTC | CASRARAYQETQYF
TRBJ2-3 | NA | TRBV7-2 | TRBD2 | TGTGCCAGCAGCTTAGCCGGGACTAGCGTTACAGATACGCAGTATTTT | CASSLAGTSVTDTQYF
TRBJ2-7 | NA | TRBV5-8 | NA | TGTGCCAGCAGACGGGCCTCTAGGGGCGAGCAGTACTTC | CASRRASRGEQYF
TRBJ2-7 | NA | TRBV25-1 | NA | TGTGCCAGCAGTGAGGGCTACGAGCAGTACTTC | CASSEGYEQYF
TRBJ1-4 | few | TRBV6-5 | NA | TGTGCCAGCAGAGCAGGGCTGGGTTTGGATGAAAAACTGTTTTTT | CASRAGLGLDEKLFF
TRBJ2-5 | once | TRBV5-4 | TRBD1 | TGTGCCAGCAGCTTGCAGGGGGACGAGACCCAGTACTTC | CASSLQGDETQYF
TRBJ1-6 | NA | TRBV13 | NA | TGTGCCAGCAGCTCTAACAGGGATTCACCCCTCCACTTT | CASSSNRDSPLHF
TRBJ2-2 | NA | TRBV4-1 | TRBD2 | TGCGCCAGCAGCGAGGGACTAGCGGGAGGGCCTGGCGGGGAGCTGTTTTTT | CASSEGLAGGPGGELFF
TRBJ1-1 | NA | TRBV9 | NA | TGTGCCAGCAGCCCGCGAGACAGGTTTCTTAAGAGCACTGAAGCTTTCTTT | CASSPRDRFLKSTEAFF
TRBJ1-5 | NA | TRBV6-4 | NA | TGTGCCAGCAACCCCAGCCCGGGTCAGCCCCAGCATTTT | CASNPSPGQPQHF
TRBJ1-2 | NA | TRBV27 | TRBD1 | TGTGCCAGCGGGACAGGGGGCTATGGCTACACCTTC | CASGTGGYGYTF
TRBJ1-6 | NA | TRBV10-1 | NA | TGCGCCAGCAGCCCCGGGTCCAGGGGAACGAATAATTCACCCCTCCACTTT | CASSPGSRGTNNSPLHF
TRBJ1-1 | NA | TRBV29-1 | TRBD1 | TGCAGCGTTCGTACCTTAGGGACAGGGGGCGATGAAGCTTTCTTT | CSVRTLGTGGDEAFF
TRBJ1-5 | NA | TRBV2 | NA | TGTGCCAGCAGTCAGGGTTACAATCAGCCCCAGCATTTT | CASSQGYNQPQHF
TRBJ1-5 | NA | TRBV7-2 | TRBD1 | TGTGCCAGCAGCTTTGGACAGGGCAAACATCAGCCCCAGCATTTT | CASSFGQGKHQPQHF
TRBJ1-4 | NA | TRBV10-2 | NA | TGCGCCAGCAGTGAGTTGCAGACAACTAATGAAAAACTGTTTTTT | CASSELQTTNEKLFF
TRBJ2-3 | NA | TRBV7-2 | TRBD1 | TGTGCCAGCAGCTCCCGACAGGGGGCGCAGACAGATACGCAGTATTTT | CASSSRQGAQTDTQYF
TRBJ2-1 | NA | TRBV4-3 | TRBD2 | TGCGCCAGCAGCCAAGGACTAGCGGGAGCATCCTACAATGAGCAGTTCTTC | CASSQGLAGASYNEQFF
TRBJ1-5 | NA | TRBV6-1 | NA | TGTGCCAGCAGTGGGATTGTCTTGGGGGGTCAGCCCCAGCATTTT | CASSGIVLGGQPQHF
TRBJ1-4 | NA | TRBV27 | NA | TGTGCCAGTCAAATTCGGGACCTCGGGGATGAAAAACTGTTTTTT | CASQIRDLGDEKLFF